This TCR beta chain emerged from a study of regulatory T cells in long-lasting Graves disease (TCRdb year 2021). A note on the overall study: In the newly diagnosed Graves' disease group, patients had been taking antithyroid drugs for less than 3 months. The study took place in China and was registered as a clinical trial. Patients with persistent Graves' disease were compared with patients with newly diagnosed Graves' disease using TCR sequencing and RNA sequencing of peripheral blood. A total of around 35 samples underwent TCR sequencing, from around 13 patients with persistent Graves' disease and approximately 20 patients with newly diagnosed Graves' disease.

There are 17 amino acids in the CDR3, from cysteine to phenylalanine inclusive. Only CDR3 DNA is held: 51 bases, read in frame from base 1. Trimming at the junction amounts to 2 bases on V and 0 bases on J, and the germline ends lie 14 bases apart. CDR1 is given as MNHEY and CDR2 as SVGEGT, both from the germline V gene. As for this clonotype: Its antigen has not been determined. No base-level quality is on record; no much larger clone is a single base apart.

Library preparation was by multiplex PCR. The data were produced on an Illumina HiSeq 4000. To build TCR beta libraries, CDR3 regions were amplified by Arm-PCR using iRepertoire HTBI primers. Before sequencing, the PCR products went through gel purification. On the authors' methods: A total of roughly 67 TRBV and approximately 13 TRBJ segments were identified across samples and were used for gene usage analysis of CDR3 amino acid clonotypes. COPE and FqMerger were used to merge the filtered high-quality paired reads into contigs. BLAST was used to align contigs to the IMGT TRBV, TRBD and TRBJ reference genes, and CDR3 was defined following IMGT. Any clonotype with a frequency above 0.1% was classified as a highly expanded clone. Shannon entropy was used to measure repertoire diversity, and the Gini coefficient was used to measure V-J evenness. Clonotypes shared by more than one individual were considered public. TCRdb ran its own pipeline on the public reads, namely fastp trimming at Q25 and MiXCR clone calling, and kept in-frame beta chains. Each entry merges the rows of one CDR3 protein and shows their most common DNA and genes. TCRdb, not the original authors, processed these V and J calls. The sample table shows 400,000 to 500,000 distinct CDR3 sequences, and approximately 14% are seen once. The ten top clones hold around a sixth of the sample.

General findings and caveats noted by the study authors: Peripheral blood alone was examined, since thyroid tissue, which constituted the primary lesion, could not be accessed. Persistent Graves' disease patients showed lower TCR Shannon entropy and fewer highly expanded clones than newly diagnosed patients, suggesting clonal expansion. Patients with persistent disease shared more public clonotypes (about 2,500) than newly diagnosed patients did (966). TRBV28, TRBJ1-2 and TRBJ2-5 were preferentially used in persistent disease, while TRBV20-1 and TRBJ2-1 were favored in newly diagnosed disease. Only the TCR beta chain was sequenced and analyzed. As a limitation, the authors acknowledged that the small sample size may reduce accuracy.

Read against the paper, the sample's time point label means: newly diagnosed GD, antithyroid drugs for less than 3 months. RNA was extracted from PBMCs in TRIzol for both TCR sequencing and RNA sequencing. The diagnosis of Graves' disease was made according to American Thyroid Association guidelines. The patients came from an endocrinology department in Xi'an, China. Each patient gave about 8.1 milliliters of peripheral blood, collected in an EDTA anticoagulant tube. Ficoll Paque Plus density gradient separation was used to isolate PBMCs, and no further T cell sorting was performed. An Agilent 2100 Bioanalyzer and agarose gel were used to assess RNA quality, and a NanoDrop 2000 was used to measure RNA concentration. This sample also belongs to another study, concerning T cells in Graves' hyperthyroidism and ophthalmopathy. As the second paper documents: Stable Graves' hyperthyroidism was defined as the absence of progression to ophthalmopathy over 18 months of follow-up. Hyperthyroidism patients were aged 18 to 65 years and newly diagnosed, with disease duration of less than 2 months. Exclusion was applied to patients with uncontrolled infections, other autoimmune diseases, pregnancy or lactation. Clinical symptoms, serum thyroxine and TRAb, thyroid ultrasound, and orbital computed tomography formed the basis for the diagnoses. The first round of RT-PCR for the TCR CDR3 was performed with the HTBI primer set and the Qiagen OneStep RT-PCR kit. Most expanded thyroid clonotypes (frequency above 0.001) were also found in blood, which suggests that blood repertoires may mirror thyroid immune responses. A model built on a 13 V-J signature distinguished ophthalmopathy from stable hyperthyroidism, reaching 85% to 90% sensitivity and about 81% specificity in cross-validation and 80%/75% in testing. In validation, the model predicted progression to ophthalmopathy a median of about 5.9 months before onset, with about 67% sensitivity and about 75% specificity. To identify TCR V-J signatures that set the groups apart, the researchers used a discovery cohort of about a hundred patients, made up of 40 to 45 with Graves' ophthalmopathy and about 60 with stable Graves' hyperthyroidism. Prospective prediction of ophthalmopathy was tested in an independent validation cohort consisting of some 19 hyperthyroidism patients and some 15 patients who later progressed to ophthalmopathy. The 85 to 100 discovery patients were randomly split 7:3 into training and test sets. In about 6 Graves' hyperthyroidism patients, the study also compared T-cell repertoires from thyroid tissue with T-cell repertoires from blood. After blood sampling, hyperthyroidism patients were treated with methimazole at a starting dose of 30 mg daily, and ophthalmopathy patients were treated with high-dose intravenous methylprednisolone. Libraries were constructed in a second round of multiplex PCR, after which size selection and purification were performed. Libraries were sequenced paired-end with 100 bp reads on an Illumina HiSeq2000. SOAPnuke was used to process the raw data, removing reads that contained adapters or uncalled bases, had a mean Phred below 15, or lacked an exact match to the constant primer or identifier. High-quality paired reads were merged with COPE v1.2.5, and unique nucleotide sequences were defined as clonotypes. Clonotypes were aligned to IMGT TRBV, TRBD and TRBJ reference segments using MiTCR v1.1. The analysis was restricted to V-J combinations with a frequency above 0.0001, which together covered just over 98% of the repertoires. A TCS score was defined as the ratio of F50 (clonal expansion) to E x V (chaos), with BLOSUM62-based TCRdist applied between CDR3 peptides within each V-J. Welch's t-statistics and random forest reduced some 510 V-J features to roughly 13, which were used in a naive Bayes classifier (R e1071). Sample size was not statistically predetermined, and blinding of investigators to group allocation was not performed. The paper describes TCR Vbeta CDR3 sequencing of 130 to 150 peripheral blood samples, made up of 43 ophthalmopathy patients, roughly 80 hyperthyroidism patients and 17 progressor patients.

This sample comprised peripheral blood mononuclear cells (PBMCs), obtained at new diagnosis, from a patient treated with antithyroid drugs. This chain joins TRBV6-2 or TRBV6-3 to TRBJ1-3, and perhaps TRBD1 as D gene, on 5 matching bases. This TCR was recovered from a woman in her forties or fifties with Graves disease. Donor details come from another sample of the same person, matched by shared clones. The CDR3 region reads CASSYRGRYFSGNTIYF. The nucleotide sequence reads TGTGCCAGCAGTTACCGGGGACGGTACTTCTCTGGAAACACCATATATTTT.